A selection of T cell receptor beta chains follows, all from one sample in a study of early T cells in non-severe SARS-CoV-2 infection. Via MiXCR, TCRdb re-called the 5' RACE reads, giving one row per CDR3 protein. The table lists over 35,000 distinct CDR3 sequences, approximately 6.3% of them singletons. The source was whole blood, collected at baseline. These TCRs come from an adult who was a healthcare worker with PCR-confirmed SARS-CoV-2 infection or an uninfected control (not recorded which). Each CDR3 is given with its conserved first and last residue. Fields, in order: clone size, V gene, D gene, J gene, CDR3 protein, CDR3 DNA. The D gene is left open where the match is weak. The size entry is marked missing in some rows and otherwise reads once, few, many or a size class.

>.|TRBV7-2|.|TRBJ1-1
CASSLKGRSGFQTEAFF
TGTGCCAGCAGCTTAAAGGGCAGGTCTGGCTTTCAGACTGAAGCTTTCTTT
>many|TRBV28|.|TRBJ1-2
CASSPTANYGYTF
TGTGCCAGCAGTCCGACAGCTAACTATGGCTACACCTTC
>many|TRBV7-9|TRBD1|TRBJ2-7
CASSPATGVPYEQYF
TGTGCCAGCAGCCCAGCGACAGGGGTTCCCTACGAGCAGTACTTC
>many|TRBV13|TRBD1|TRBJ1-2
CASRQTTGLYGYTF
TGTGCCAGCAGACAAACGACAGGGCTCTATGGCTACACCTTC
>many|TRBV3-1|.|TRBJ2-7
CASSHREGYEQYF
TGTGCCAGCAGTCACAGGGAGGGCTACGAGCAGTACTTC
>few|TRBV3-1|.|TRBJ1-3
CASRTGAGNTIYF
TGTGCCAGCAGGACCGGCGCTGGAAACACCATATATTTT
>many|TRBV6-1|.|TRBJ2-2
CASSGNRNTGELFF
TGTGCCAGCAGTGGTAATAGGAACACCGGGGAGCTGTTTTTT
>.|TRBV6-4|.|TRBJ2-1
CASSHAVESSYNEQFF
TGTGCCAGCAGTCACGCTGTCGAGAGCTCCTACAATGAGCAGTTCTTC
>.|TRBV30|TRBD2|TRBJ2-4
CAWSVSEAGAGIWQDIQYF
TGTGCCTGGAGTGTTTCCGAAGCGGGGGCCGGGATATGGCAGGACATTCAGTACTTC
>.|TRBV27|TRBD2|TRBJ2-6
CASSTSGGPSGANVLTF
TGTGCCAGCAGTACTAGCGGGGGGCCCTCTGGGGCCAACGTCCTGACTTTC
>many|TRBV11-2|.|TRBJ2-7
CASSLGAGRVIDEQYF
TGTGCCAGCAGCTTAGGGGCAGGGCGAGTTATAGACGAGCAGTACTTC
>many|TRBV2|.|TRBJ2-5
CASSLLTRQETQYF
TGTGCCAGCAGTCTGTTAACGAGACAAGAGACCCAGTACTTC
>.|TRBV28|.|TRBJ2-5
CASSFGGTETQYF
TGTGCCAGCAGTTTCGGAGGGACAGAGACCCAGTACTTC
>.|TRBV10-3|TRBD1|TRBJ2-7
CAISEPGQGIGYEQYF
TGTGCCATCAGTGAGCCGGGACAGGGAATAGGGTACGAGCAGTACTTC
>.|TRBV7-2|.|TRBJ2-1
CASHTGTSSYEQFF
TGTGCCAGCCATACCGGGACATCTAGCTATGAGCAGTTCTTC
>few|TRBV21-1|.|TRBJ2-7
CASSEGDTPYEQYF
TGTGCCAGCAGCGAAGGGGACACCCCCTACGAGCAGTACTTC
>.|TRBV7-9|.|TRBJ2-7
CASSRSIYEQYF
TGTGCCAGCAGTCGAAGCATCTACGAGCAGTACTTC
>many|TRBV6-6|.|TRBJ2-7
CASSQGSYEQYF
TGTGCCAGCAGTCAAGGTTCCTACGAGCAGTACTTC
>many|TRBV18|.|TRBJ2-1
CASSPGDTASVFF
TGTGCCAGCTCACCAGGGGACACGGCCTCCGTGTTCTTC
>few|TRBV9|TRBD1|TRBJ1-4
CASSSDRGANEKLFF
TGTGCCAGCAGCTCGGACAGGGGGGCGAATGAAAAACTGTTTTTT
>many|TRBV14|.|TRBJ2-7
CASSQGPGARLQYF
TGTGCCAGCAGCCAAGGTCCTGGCGCCAGACTTCAGTACTTC
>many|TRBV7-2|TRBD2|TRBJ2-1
CASSSSGGTYNEQFF
TGTGCCAGCAGCTCAAGCGGGGGGACTTACAATGAGCAGTTCTTC
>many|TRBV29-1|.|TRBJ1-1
CSVVLNTEAFF
TGCAGCGTTGTATTGAACACTGAAGCTTTCTTT
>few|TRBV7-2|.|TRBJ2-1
CASSLALTSNEQFF
TGTGCCAGCAGCTTAGCCCTGACCAGCAATGAGCAGTTCTTC
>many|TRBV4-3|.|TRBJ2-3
CASSQELAPRDTQYF
TGCGCCAGCAGCCAAGAACTAGCCCCGCGGGATACGCAGTATTTT
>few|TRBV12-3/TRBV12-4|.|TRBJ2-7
CASRLLDGEQYF
TGTGCCAGCAGATTATTGGACGGGGAGCAGTACTTC
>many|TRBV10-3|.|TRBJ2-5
CAISERSQSETQYF
TGTGCCATCAGTGAACGTTCCCAGTCTGAGACCCAGTACTTC
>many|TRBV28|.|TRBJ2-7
CASSPSAPYEQYF
TGTGCCAGCAGTCCTAGTGCACCCTACGAGCAGTACTTC
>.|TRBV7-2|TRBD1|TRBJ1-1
CASSLVQGAKAFF
TGTGCCAGCAGCTTAGTCCAGGGGGCAAAAGCTTTCTTT
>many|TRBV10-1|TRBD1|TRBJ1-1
CASSAGKGAAEAFF
TGCGCCAGCAGTGCTGGCAAGGGGGCGGCTGAAGCTTTCTTT
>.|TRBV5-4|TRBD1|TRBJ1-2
CASSPTGGGGYTF
TGTGCCAGCAGCCCGACAGGGGGCGGAGGCTACACCTTC
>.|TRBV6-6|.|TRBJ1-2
CASSYDRSSNYGYTF
TGTGCCAGCAGTTACGACAGGTCCTCTAACTATGGCTACACCTTC
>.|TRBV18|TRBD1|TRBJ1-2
CASSPPKLAGTADYTF
TGTGCCAGCTCACCACCGAAGTTAGCCGGGACAGCAGACTACACCTTC
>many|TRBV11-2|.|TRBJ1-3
CASSPSGGSSGNTIYF
TGTGCCAGCAGCCCCAGTGGGGGGAGCTCTGGAAACACCATATATTTT
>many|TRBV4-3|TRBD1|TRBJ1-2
CASSQDIPLTGANYGYTF
TGCGCCAGCAGCCAAGATATCCCCCTGACAGGGGCGAACTATGGCTACACCTTC
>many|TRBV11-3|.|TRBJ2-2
CASSLDYRRLPGELFF
TGTGCCAGCAGCTTAGATTACCGCAGGTTGCCCGGGGAGCTGTTTTTT
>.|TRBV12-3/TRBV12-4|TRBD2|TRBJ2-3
CASSSSGGTTDTQYF
TGTGCCAGCAGTTCTAGCGGGGGCACCACAGATACGCAGTATTTT
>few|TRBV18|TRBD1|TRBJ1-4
CASSLLQGDNEKLFF
TGTGCCAGCTCACTCCTACAGGGGGATAATGAAAAACTGTTTTTT
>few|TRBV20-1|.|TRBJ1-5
CSAKEGNQPQHF
TGCAGTGCCAAAGAGGGGAATCAGCCCCAGCATTTT
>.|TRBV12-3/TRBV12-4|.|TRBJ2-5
CASSSALYQETQYF
TGTGCCAGCAGTTCGGCGTTGTACCAAGAGACCCAGTACTTC
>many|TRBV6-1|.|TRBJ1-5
CASSEARQNNQPQHF
TGTGCCAGCAGTGAAGCGCGACAGAACAATCAGCCCCAGCATTTT
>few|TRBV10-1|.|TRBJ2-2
CASSARASGELFF
TGCGCCAGCAGTGCCAGGGCTTCCGGGGAGCTGTTTTTT
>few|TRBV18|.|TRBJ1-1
CASSPREAPNTEAFF
TGTGCCAGCTCACCACGGGAGGCGCCGAACACTGAAGCTTTCTTT
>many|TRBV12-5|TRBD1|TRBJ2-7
CASGRRQGSYEQYF
TGTGCTAGTGGTAGACGACAGGGATCCTACGAGCAGTACTTC
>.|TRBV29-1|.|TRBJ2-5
CSIRKGAGLQETQYF
TGCAGCATCAGAAAAGGGGCAGGGTTGCAGGAGACCCAGTACTTC
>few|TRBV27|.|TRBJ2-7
CASSYRIRYEQYF
TGTGCCAGCAGTTACCGGATCAGGTACGAGCAGTACTTC
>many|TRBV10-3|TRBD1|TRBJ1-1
CAITSGQGNTEAFF
TGTGCCATCACCTCGGGACAGGGGAACACTGAAGCTTTCTTT